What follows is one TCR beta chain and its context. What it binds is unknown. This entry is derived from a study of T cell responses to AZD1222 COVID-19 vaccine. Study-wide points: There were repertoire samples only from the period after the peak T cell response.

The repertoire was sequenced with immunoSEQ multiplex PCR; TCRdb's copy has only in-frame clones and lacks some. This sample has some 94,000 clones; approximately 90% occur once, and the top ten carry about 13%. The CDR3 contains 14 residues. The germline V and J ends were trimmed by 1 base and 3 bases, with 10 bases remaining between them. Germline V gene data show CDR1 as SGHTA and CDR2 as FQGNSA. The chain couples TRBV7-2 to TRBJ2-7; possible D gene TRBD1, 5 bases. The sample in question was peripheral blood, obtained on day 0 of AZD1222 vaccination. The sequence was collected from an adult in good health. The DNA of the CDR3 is TGTGCCAGCAGCTTAGGCAGGGTGGTCTACGAGCAGTACTTC. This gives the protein CASSLGRVVYEQYF.